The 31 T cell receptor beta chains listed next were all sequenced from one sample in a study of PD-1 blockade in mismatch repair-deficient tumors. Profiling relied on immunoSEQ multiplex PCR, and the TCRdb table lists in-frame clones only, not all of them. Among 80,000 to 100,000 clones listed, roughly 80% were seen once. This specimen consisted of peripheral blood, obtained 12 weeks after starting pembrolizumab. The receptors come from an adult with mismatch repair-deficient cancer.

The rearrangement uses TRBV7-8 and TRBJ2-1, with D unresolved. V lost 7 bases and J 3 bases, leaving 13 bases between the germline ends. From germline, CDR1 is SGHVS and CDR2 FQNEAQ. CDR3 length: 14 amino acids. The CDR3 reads CASIQRDYYNEQFF. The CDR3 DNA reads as TGTGCCAGCATTCAAAGGGATTACTACAATGAGCAGTTCTTC.

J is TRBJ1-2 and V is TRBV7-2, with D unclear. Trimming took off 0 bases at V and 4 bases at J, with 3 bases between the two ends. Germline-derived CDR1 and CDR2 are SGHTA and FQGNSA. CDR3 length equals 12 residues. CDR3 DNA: TGTGCCAGCAGCTTAGCGGGCTATGGCTACACCTTC. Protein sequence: CASSLAGYGYTF.

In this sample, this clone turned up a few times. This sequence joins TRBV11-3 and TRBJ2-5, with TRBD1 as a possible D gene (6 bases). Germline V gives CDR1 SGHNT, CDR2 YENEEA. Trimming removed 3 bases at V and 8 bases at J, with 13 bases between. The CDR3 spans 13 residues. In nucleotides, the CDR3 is TGTGCCAGCAGCTTGGGGCAGGGGTTTACCCAGTACTTC. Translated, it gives CASSLGQGFTQYF.

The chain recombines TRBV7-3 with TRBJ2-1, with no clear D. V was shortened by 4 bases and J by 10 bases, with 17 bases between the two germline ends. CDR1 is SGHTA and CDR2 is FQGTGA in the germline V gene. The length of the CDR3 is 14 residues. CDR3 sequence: CASSSQPSSAEQFF. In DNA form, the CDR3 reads TGTGCCAGCAGCTCCCAGCCGAGTTCGGCCGAGCAGTTCTTC. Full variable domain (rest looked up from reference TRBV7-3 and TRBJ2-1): GAGVSQTPSNKVTEKGKYVELRCDPISGHTALYWYRQSLGQGPEFLIYFQGTGAADDSGLPNDRFFAVRPEGSVSTLKIQRTERGDSAVYLCASSSQPSSAEQFFGPGTRLTVL.

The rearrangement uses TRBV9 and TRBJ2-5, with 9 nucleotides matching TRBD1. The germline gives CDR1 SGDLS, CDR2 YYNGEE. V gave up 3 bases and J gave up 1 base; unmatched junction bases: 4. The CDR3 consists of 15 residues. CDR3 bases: TGTGCCAGCAGCGCCCAGGACAGGGGCCAAGAGACCCAGTACTTC. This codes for CASSAQDRGQETQYF.

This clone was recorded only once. In DNA, the CDR3 is TGTGCCAGCAGCCGTACCGGGACAGGGAATAACATTCAGTACTTC. It is translated as CASSRTGTGNNIQYF. This sequence joins TRBV5-4 and TRBJ2-4, with TRBD1 identical over 9 bases. After removal of 4 bases from V and 7 bases from J, the junction contained 9 bases not matched to a gene. The CDR3 spans 15 residues. CDR1 SGHNT and CDR2 YYREEE come from the germline V gene (reference sequence).

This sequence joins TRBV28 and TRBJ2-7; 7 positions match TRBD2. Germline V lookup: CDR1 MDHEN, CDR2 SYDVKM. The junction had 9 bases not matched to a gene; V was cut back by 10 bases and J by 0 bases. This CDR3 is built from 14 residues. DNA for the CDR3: TGTGCCATAAGGGAAGCGGGACCCTCCTACGAGCAGTACTTC. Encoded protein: CAIREAGPSYEQYF.

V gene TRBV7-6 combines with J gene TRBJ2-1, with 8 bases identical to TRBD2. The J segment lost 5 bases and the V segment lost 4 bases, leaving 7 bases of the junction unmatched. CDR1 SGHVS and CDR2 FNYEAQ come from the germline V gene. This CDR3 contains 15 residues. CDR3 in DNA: TGTGCCAGCAGCTCCTCGGGACTAGGAGACAATGAGCAGTTCTTC. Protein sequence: CASSSSGLGDNEQFF.

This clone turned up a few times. The CDR3 protein is CASSLPGLNTGELFF. The CDR3 DNA sequence: TGTGCCAGCAGTCTCCCCGGACTAAACACCGGGGAGCTGTTTTTT. The V call is TRBV7-3, the J call TRBJ2-2; a possible D gene is TRBD2 (6 bases). The CDR3 is 15 amino acids. V shed 6 bases and J shed 2 bases, with 13 bases lying between them. Germline-derived CDR1 and CDR2 are SGHTA and FQGTGA. The entire variable domain, with the rest obtained from reference TRBV7-3 and TRBJ2-2, is as follows: GAGVSQTPSNKVTEKGKYVELRCDPISGHTALYWYRQSLGQGPEFLIYFQGTGAADDSGLPNDRFFAVRPEGSVSTLKIQRTERGDSAVYLCASSLPGLNTGELFFGEGSRLTVL.

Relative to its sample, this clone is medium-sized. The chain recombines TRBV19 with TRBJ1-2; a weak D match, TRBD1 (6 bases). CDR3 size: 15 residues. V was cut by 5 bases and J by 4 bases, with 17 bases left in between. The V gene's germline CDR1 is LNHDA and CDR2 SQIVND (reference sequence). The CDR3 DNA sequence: TGTGCCAGTAGTCCAATGATGACAGGCGGCTATGGCTACACCTTC. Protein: CASSPMMTGGYGYTF.

The CDR3 loop is CASSPGQGVYRETQYF. For the CDR3, the DNA is TGTGCCAGCAGCCCCGGACAGGGGGTTTACAGGGAGACCCAGTACTTC. The V and J genes are TRBV11-3 and TRBJ2-5; the match to TRBD1 covers 10 bases. Per germline, CDR1 SGHNT and CDR2 YENEEA. This CDR3 contains 16 residues. After removal of 5 bases from V and 5 bases from J, the junction contained 11 bases not matched to a gene.

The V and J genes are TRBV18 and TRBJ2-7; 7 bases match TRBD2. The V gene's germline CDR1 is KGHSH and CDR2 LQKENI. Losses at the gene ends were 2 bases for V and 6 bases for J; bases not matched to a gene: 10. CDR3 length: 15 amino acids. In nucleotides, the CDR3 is TGTGCCAGCTCACCAAGGGCGGGAGCGGAGTTCGAGCAGTACTTC. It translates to CASSPRAGAEFEQYF.

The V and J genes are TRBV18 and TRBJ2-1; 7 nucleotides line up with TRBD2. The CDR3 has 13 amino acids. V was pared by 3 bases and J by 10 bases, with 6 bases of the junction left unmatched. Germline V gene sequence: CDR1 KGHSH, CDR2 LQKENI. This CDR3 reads CASSPRREGEQFF. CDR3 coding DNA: TGTGCCAGCTCACCCCGCAGGGAGGGCGAGCAGTTCTTC.

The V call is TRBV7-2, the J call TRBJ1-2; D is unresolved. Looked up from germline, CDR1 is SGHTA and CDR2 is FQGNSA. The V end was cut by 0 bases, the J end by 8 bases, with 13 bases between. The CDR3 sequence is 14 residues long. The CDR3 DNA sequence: TGTGCCAGCAGCTTAGCGTCACAGTCCCGAGGCTACACCTTC. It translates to CASSLASQSRGYTF.

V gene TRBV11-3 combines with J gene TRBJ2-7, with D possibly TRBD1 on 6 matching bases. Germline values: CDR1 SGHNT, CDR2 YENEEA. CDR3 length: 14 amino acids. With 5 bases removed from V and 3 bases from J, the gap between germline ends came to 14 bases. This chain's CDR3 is CASSPRTGHYEQYF. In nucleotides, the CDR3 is TGTGCCAGCAGCCCGCGGACGGGACACTACGAGCAGTACTTC.

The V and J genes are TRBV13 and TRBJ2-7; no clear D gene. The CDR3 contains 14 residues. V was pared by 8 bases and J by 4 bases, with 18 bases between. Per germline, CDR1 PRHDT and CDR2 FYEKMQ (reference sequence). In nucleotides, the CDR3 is TGTGCCAGCGGTGAGTGGCGGAACAGATACGAGCAGTACTTC. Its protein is CASGEWRNRYEQYF.

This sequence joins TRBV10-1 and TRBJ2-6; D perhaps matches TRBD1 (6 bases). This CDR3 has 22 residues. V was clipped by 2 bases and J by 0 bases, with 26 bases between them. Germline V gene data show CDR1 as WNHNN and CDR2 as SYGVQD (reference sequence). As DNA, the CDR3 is TGCGCCAGCAGTGAGGACGAAAAGAGACAGGATTCCCCCTACTCTGGGGCCAACGTCCTGACTTTC. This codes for CASSEDEKRQDSPYSGANVLTF.

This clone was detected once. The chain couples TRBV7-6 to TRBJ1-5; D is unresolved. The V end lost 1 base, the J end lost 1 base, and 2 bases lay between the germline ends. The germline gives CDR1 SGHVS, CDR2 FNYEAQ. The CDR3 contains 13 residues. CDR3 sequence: CASSLESNQPQHF. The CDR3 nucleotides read TGTGCCAGCAGCTTAGAAAGCAATCAGCCCCAGCATTTT.

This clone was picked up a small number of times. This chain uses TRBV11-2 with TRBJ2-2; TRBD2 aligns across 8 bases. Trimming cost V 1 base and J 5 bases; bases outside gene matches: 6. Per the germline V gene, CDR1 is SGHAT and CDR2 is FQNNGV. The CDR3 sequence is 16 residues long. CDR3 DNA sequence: TGTGCCAGCAGCTTAGGGGGAGCGGGAGCTACCGGGGAGCTGTTTTTT. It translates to CASSLGGAGATGELFF. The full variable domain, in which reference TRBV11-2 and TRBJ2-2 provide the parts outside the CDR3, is EAGVAQSPRYKIIEKRQSVAFWCNPISGHATLYWYQQILGQGPKLLIQFQNNGVVDDSQLPKDRFSAERLKGVDSTLKIQPAKLEDSAVYLCASSLGGAGATGELFFGEGSRLTVL.

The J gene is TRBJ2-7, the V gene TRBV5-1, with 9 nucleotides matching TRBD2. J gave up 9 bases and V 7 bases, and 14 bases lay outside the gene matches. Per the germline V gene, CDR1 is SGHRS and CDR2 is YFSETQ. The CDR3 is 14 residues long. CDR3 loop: CASAQGVAGVVQYF. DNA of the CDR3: TGCGCCAGCGCCCAAGGGGTAGCGGGAGTGGTGCAGTACTTC. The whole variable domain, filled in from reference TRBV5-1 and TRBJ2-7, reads KAGVTQTPRYLIKTRGQQVTLSCSPISGHRSVSWYQQTPGQGLQFLFEYFSETQRNKGNFPGRFSGRQFSNSRSEMNVSTLELGDSALYLCASAQGVAGVVQYFGPGTRLTVT.

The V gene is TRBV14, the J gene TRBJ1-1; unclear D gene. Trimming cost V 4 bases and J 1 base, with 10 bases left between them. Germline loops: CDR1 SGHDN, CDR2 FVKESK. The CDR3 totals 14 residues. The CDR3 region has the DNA TGTGCCAGCAGCCGAAAGTCTGCGAACACTGAAGCTTTCTTT. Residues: CASSRKSANTEAFF.

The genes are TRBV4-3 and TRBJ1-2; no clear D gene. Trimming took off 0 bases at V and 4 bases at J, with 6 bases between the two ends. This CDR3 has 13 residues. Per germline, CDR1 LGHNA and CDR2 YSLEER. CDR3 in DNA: TGCGCCAGCAGCCAAGATCCCCTCTATGGCTACACCTTC. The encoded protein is CASSQDPLYGYTF.

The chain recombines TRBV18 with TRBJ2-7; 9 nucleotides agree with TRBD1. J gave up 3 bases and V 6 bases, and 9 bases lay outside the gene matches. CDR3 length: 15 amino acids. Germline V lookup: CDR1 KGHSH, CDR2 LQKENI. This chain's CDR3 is CASSTLRTGDYEQYF. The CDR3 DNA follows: TGTGCCAGCTCCACCCTCAGGACAGGGGACTACGAGCAGTACTTC.

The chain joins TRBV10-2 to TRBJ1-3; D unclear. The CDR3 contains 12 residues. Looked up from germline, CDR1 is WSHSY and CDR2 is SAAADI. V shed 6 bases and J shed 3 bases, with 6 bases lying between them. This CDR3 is CASRERGNTIYF. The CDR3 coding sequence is TGCGCCAGCAGGGAGCGTGGAAACACCATATATTTT.

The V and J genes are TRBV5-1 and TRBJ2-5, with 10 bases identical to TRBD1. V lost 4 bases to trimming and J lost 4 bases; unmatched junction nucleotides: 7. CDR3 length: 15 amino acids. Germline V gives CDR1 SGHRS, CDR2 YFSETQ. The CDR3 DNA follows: TGCGCCAGCAGCCCGGGACAGGGGCTGGGAGAGACCCAGTACTTC. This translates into CASSPGQGLGETQYF.

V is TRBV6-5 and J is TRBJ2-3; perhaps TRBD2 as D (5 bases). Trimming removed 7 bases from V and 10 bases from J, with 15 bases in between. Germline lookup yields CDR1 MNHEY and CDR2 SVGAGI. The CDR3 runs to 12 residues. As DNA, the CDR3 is TGTGCCAGCACCCCTGCGGGCGGCGCGCAGTATTTT. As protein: CASTPAGGAQYF.

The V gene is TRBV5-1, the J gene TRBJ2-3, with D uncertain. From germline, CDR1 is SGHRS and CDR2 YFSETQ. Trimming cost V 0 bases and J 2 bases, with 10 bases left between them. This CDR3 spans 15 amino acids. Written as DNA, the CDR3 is TGCGCCAGCAGCTTGGTTGGGGATTCCACAGATACGCAGTATTTT. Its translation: CASSLVGDSTDTQYF.

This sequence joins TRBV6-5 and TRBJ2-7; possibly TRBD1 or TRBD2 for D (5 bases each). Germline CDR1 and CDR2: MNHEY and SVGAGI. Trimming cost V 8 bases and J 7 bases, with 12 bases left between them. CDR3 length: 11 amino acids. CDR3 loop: CASRRDGEQYF. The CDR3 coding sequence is TGTGCCAGCCGACGGGACGGGGAGCAGTACTTC.

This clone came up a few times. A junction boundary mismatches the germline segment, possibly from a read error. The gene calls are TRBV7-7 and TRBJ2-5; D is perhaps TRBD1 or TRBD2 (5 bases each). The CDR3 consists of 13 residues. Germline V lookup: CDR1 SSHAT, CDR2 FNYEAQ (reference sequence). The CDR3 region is CASSLAGTETQYF. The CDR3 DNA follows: TGTGCTAGCAGCTTAGCAGGGACAGAGACCCAGTACTTC.

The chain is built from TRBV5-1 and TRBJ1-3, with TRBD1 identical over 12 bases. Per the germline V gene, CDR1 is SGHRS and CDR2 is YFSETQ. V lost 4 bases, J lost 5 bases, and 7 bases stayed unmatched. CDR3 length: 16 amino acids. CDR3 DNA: TGCGCCAGCAGCCCACAAGGGACAGGGGGCCGAAACACCATATATTTT. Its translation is CASSPQGTGGRNTIYF.

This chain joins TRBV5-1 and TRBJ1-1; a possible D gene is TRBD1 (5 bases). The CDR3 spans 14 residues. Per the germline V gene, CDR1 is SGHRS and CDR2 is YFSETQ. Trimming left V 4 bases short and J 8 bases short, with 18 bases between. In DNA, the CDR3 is TGCGCCAGCAGCCTGGCCGGGGACGCCGCCGAAGCTTTCTTT. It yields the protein CASSLAGDAAEAFF. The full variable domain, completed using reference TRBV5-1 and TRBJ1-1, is KAGVTQTPRYLIKTRGQQVTLSCSPISGHRSVSWYQQTPGQGLQFLFEYFSETQRNKGNFPGRFSGRQFSNSRSEMNVSTLELGDSALYLCASSLAGDAAEAFFGQGTRLTVV.